Listed here are 32 T cell receptor beta chains from one sample, sequenced in a study of graft-versus-host responses after intestinal transplantation. Data came from immunoSEQ multiplex PCR; TCRdb stores just in-frame clones and leaves some out. The sample lists approximately 100,000 clones, 85% to 90% seen once, with 0.11% in the top ten. What these receptors recognize is not known. Sequencing was performed on unstimulated CD4+ T cells sorted from spleen or lymph node cells, taken before intestinal transplant. These receptors were obtained from a human donor who received an intestinal transplant.

The rearrangement joins TRBV4-2 to TRBJ2-7; a weak D match, TRBD1 (6 bases). This CDR3 has 16 residues. The germline V gene encodes CDR1 LGHNA and CDR2 YNFKEQ. Trimming cost V 0 bases and J 0 bases, with 12 bases left between them. The DNA for the CDR3 is TGTGCCAGCAGCCAAGACTTTGACAGGAGCTCCTACGAGCAGTACTTC. Translating gives CASSQDFDRSSYEQYF.

This clone showed up just once. V gene TRBV19 combines with J gene TRBJ1-2; tentative D call: TRBD1 (5 bases). This CDR3 spans 18 amino acids. The V gene's germline CDR1 is LNHDA and CDR2 SQIVND (reference sequence). Trimming removed 2 bases at V and 0 bases at J, with 19 bases between. CDR3 loop: CASSIKVADRVANYGYTF. CDR3 in DNA: TGTGCCAGTAGTATAAAGGTTGCCGACAGAGTAGCTAACTATGGCTACACCTTC.

This chain uses TRBV5-4 with TRBJ2-3; D might be TRBD2 (6 bases). The germline V gene encodes CDR1 SGHNT and CDR2 YYREEE (reference sequence). The CDR3 has 16 residues. Trimming took off 3 bases at V and 0 bases at J, with 14 bases between the two ends. The CDR3 loop reads CASSSSAGWSTDTQYF. The CDR3 DNA reads as TGTGCCAGCAGCTCCTCTGCGGGGTGGAGCACAGATACGCAGTATTTT.

The J gene is TRBJ2-3, the V gene TRBV7-9, with 12 bases matching TRBD2. V was clipped by 1 base and J by 8 bases; unmatched bases: 7. Per germline, CDR1 SEHNR and CDR2 FQNEAQ (reference sequence). The CDR3 is 16 amino acids. The CDR3 DNA follows: TGTGCCAGCAGCTTAGTGGCTAGCGGGGGGGCAGGTACGCAGTATTTT. Protein: CASSLVASGGAGTQYF. Full variable domain (rest looked up from reference TRBV7-9 and TRBJ2-3): DTGVSQNPRHKITKRGQNVTFRCDPISEHNRLYWYRQTLGQGPEFLTYFQNEAQLEKSRLLSDRFSAERPKGSFSTLEIQRTEQGDSAMYLCASSLVASGGAGTQYFGPGTRLTVL.

This clone occurred once. This chain links TRBV10-3 with TRBJ2-6; weak D call: TRBD1 (5 bases). CDR3 length equals 14 residues. Germline V CDR1 and CDR2: ENHRY, SYGVKD. Trimming removed 7 bases from V and 1 base from J, with 8 bases in between. The CDR3 loop reads CAIKGASGANVLTF. Here the CDR3 DNA reads TGTGCCATCAAAGGGGCTTCTGGGGCCAACGTCCTGACTTTC.

The genes are TRBV7-9 and TRBJ1-2; 9 bases fit TRBD1. Germline loops: CDR1 SEHNR, CDR2 FQNEAQ (reference sequence). The CDR3 consists of 13 residues. V lost 5 bases, J lost 4 bases, and 2 bases stayed unmatched. The CDR3 protein is CASSLGQGYGYTF. CDR3 bases: TGTGCCAGCAGCCTGGGACAGGGCTATGGCTACACCTTC.

The chain has TRBV19 and TRBJ1-2; no clear D. V gave up 3 bases and J gave up 2 bases, with 7 bases separating them. The CDR3 has 13 residues. CDR1 and CDR2 (germline): LNHDA, SQIVND (reference sequence). CDR3 loop: CASSIPGNYGYTF. CDR3 nucleotide sequence: TGTGCCAGTAGTATTCCGGGGAACTATGGCTACACCTTC.

The chain carries TRBV15 and TRBJ2-7, with D possibly TRBD1 on 6 matching bases. CDR1 is LNHNV and CDR2 is YYDKDF in the germline V gene (reference sequence). V was pared by 5 bases and J by 10 bases, with 21 bases between. The CDR3 consists of 14 residues. CDR3 bases: TGTGCCACCAGCCGGGTTCAGGGGCAGAAAATACAGTACTTC. Encoded protein: CATSRVQGQKIQYF.

This clone was seen once. CDR3 region: CSGNRESSYNEQFF. Written as DNA, the CDR3 is TGCAGCGGGAACAGGGAGAGCTCCTACAATGAGCAGTTCTTC. This chain links TRBV29-1 with TRBJ2-1; D is possibly TRBD1 (6 bases). V lost 7 bases to trimming and J lost 0 bases, with 13 bases between them. CDR1 SQVTM and CDR2 ANQGSEA come from the germline V gene. This CDR3 is built from 14 residues.

This sequence joins TRBV11-1 and TRBJ1-6; the D gene is possibly TRBD1 (6 bases). CDR3 length: 14 amino acids. The germline V gene encodes CDR1 SGHAT and CDR2 FQDESV (reference sequence). V dropped 5 bases and J dropped 3 bases, with 8 bases sitting between them. Written as DNA, the CDR3 is TGTGCCAGCAGCGGGGGCCTCTATAATTCACCCCTCCACTTT. As protein: CASSGGLYNSPLHF. Based on the CDR3 plus reference TRBV11-1 and TRBJ1-6, the full variable domain is EAEVAQSPRYKITEKSQAVAFWCDPISGHATLYWYRQILGQGPELLVQFQDESVVDDSQLPKDRFSAERLKGVDSTLKIQPAELGDSAMYLCASSGGLYNSPLHFGNGTRLTVT.

This sequence joins TRBV10-1 and TRBJ1-1; no definite D call. The V and J ends lost 2 bases and 5 bases respectively, with 12 bases between them. The CDR3 length is 14 residues. The germline V gene encodes CDR1 WNHNN and CDR2 SYGVQD (reference sequence). CDR3 sequence: CASSEGRLLTEAFF. The CDR3 DNA reads as TGCGCCAGCAGTGAGGGCAGGCTTCTTACTGAAGCTTTCTTT.

V and J are TRBV6-6 and TRBJ2-5; 7 bases align to TRBD2. This CDR3 spans 16 amino acids. J gave up 4 bases and V 0 bases, and 8 bases lay outside the gene matches. Germline loops: CDR1 MNHNY, CDR2 SVGAGI (reference sequence). This chain's CDR3 is CASSYSKAGVGETQYF. CDR3 nucleotides: TGTGCCAGCAGTTACTCGAAGGCGGGGGTGGGAGAGACCCAGTACTTC.

CDR3 DNA: TGTGCCACCAGCAGGGACAGGGGGTACGAGCAGTACTTC. It translates to CATSRDRGYEQYF. The rearrangement joins TRBV15 to TRBJ2-7; 10 nucleotides match TRBD1. J gave up 4 bases and V 3 bases, and 0 bases lay outside the gene matches. Per the germline V gene, CDR1 is LNHNV and CDR2 is YYDKDF (reference sequence). This CDR3 contains 13 residues.

The rearrangement uses TRBV10-3 and TRBJ2-2; no clear D gene. Trimming removed 5 bases at V and 6 bases at J, with 13 bases between. This CDR3 has 14 residues. Germline-derived CDR1 and CDR2 are ENHRY and SYGVKD. DNA for the CDR3: TGTGCCATCAGTCGAGGTCAGAAACCCGGGGAGCTGTTTTTT. It yields the protein CAISRGQKPGELFF.

This clone came up a few times. The genes are TRBV5-6 and TRBJ1-1; 8 bases agree with TRBD1. With V trimmed by 4 bases and J by 5 bases, 4 bases remained unmatched. CDR3 length equals 13 residues. Germline CDR1 is SGHDT and CDR2 is YYEEEE. CDR3 residues: CASSRTGRTEAFF. For the CDR3, the DNA is TGTGCCAGCAGCCGGACAGGGAGAACTGAAGCTTTCTTT.

V usage is TRBV11-3 and J usage is TRBJ1-1; maybe TRBD1 (5 bases). The CDR3 is 13 amino acids. V was clipped by 1 base and J by 8 bases, with 11 bases between them. The germline gives CDR1 SGHNT, CDR2 YENEEA. The CDR3 nucleotides are TGTGCCAGCAGCTTAGTAATGGGGGGGGAAGCTTTCTTT. This translates into CASSLVMGGEAFF. The whole variable domain, remainder taken from reference TRBV11-3 and TRBJ1-1, is EAGVVQSPRYKIIEKKQPVAFWCNPISGHNTLYWYLQNLGQGPELLIRYENEEAVDDSQLPKDRFSAERLKGVDSTLKIQPAELGDSAVYLCASSLVMGGEAFFGQGTRLTVV.

The chain carries TRBV5-4 and TRBJ2-3; a weak D match, TRBD2 (7 bases). Germline CDR1 reads SGHNT; CDR2 reads YYREEE (reference sequence). CDR3 length equals 15 residues. V was trimmed by 6 bases and J by 4 bases, leaving 18 bases between them. CDR3 in amino acids: CASTPSGGRADTQYF. The CDR3 nucleotides are TGTGCCAGCACCCCATCCGGGGGGCGGGCAGATACGCAGTATTTT.

The chain employs TRBV5-6 and TRBJ1-6, with D perhaps matching TRBD1 (6 bases). Trimming removed 2 bases from V and 9 bases from J, with 12 bases in between. The length of the CDR3 is 14 residues. Per the germline V gene, CDR1 is SGHDT and CDR2 is YYEEEE. The CDR3 loop is CASSFQGITSPLHF. The CDR3 DNA follows: TGTGCCAGCAGCTTTCAGGGGATTACTTCACCCCTCCACTTT.

The CDR3 sequence is CASGGDSGNTIYF. The DNA for the CDR3 is TGCGCCAGCGGGGGGGACTCTGGAAACACCATATATTTT. V is TRBV5-1 and J is TRBJ1-3; possibly TRBD1 for D (5 bases). CDR1 and CDR2 from the germline V gene are SGHRS and YFSETQ. V shed 7 bases and J shed 0 bases, with 8 bases lying between them. The CDR3 is 13 amino acids. Combining the CDR3 with reference TRBV5-1 and TRBJ1-3 gives the whole variable domain KAGVTQTPRYLIKTRGQQVTLSCSPISGHRSVSWYQQTPGQGLQFLFEYFSETQRNKGNFPGRFSGRQFSNSRSEMNVSTLELGDSALYLCASGGDSGNTIYFGEGSWLTVV.

The V gene is TRBV23-1, the J gene TRBJ2-1, with TRBD1 identical over 11 bases. TRBV23-1 is designated an ORF whose function remains uncertain. V was pared by 8 bases and J by 7 bases, with 16 bases of the junction left unmatched. The length of the CDR3 is 17 residues. CDR3 sequence (DNA): TGCGCCAGCCGCACATCAGCAGGGACAGGGGGGAGGAATGAGCAGTTCTTC. Its translation is CASRTSAGTGGRNEQFF.

This clone was observed a single time. This chain connects TRBV7-8 to TRBJ1-5; 7 nucleotides align to TRBD1. Germline CDR1 reads SGHVS; CDR2 reads FQNEAQ. The CDR3 extends over 16 amino acids. V was pared by 5 bases and J by 0 bases, with 7 bases of the junction left unmatched. For the CDR3, the DNA is TGTGCCAGCAGCCTTCGACAGGGACCTAGCAATCAGCCCCAGCATTTT. It translates to CASSLRQGPSNQPQHF.

V and J are TRBV27 and TRBJ2-7, with 13 bases that match TRBD2. V dropped 10 bases and J dropped 9; count of bases not matched to a gene: 15. The CDR3 extends over 15 amino acids. Germline CDR1 reads MNHEY; CDR2 reads SMNVEV (reference sequence). The CDR3 region has the DNA TGTGCCACCGGGACTAGCGGGGTCAAAAACTTTGGGCAGTACTTC. Encoded protein: CATGTSGVKNFGQYF.

V is TRBV27 and J is TRBJ1-5; 12 positions match TRBD1. This CDR3 contains 15 residues. V lost 4 bases and J lost 7; bases outside the gene matches: 5. Germline V CDR1 and CDR2: MNHEY, SMNVEV (reference sequence). The CDR3 protein is CASSSGTGGGQPQHF. The CDR3 region has the DNA TGTGCCAGCAGTTCCGGGACAGGGGGCGGGCAGCCCCAGCATTTT.

J is TRBJ2-7 and V is TRBV10-3; tentatively, D is TRBD2 (6 bases). The CDR3 is made up of 15 amino acids. Germline V lookup: CDR1 ENHRY, CDR2 SYGVKD. V lost 2 bases and J lost 4, with 15 bases in between. CDR3 sequence reads: CAISEVTRRSYEQYF. The CDR3, as DNA: TGTGCCATCAGTGAGGTGACTAGACGCTCTTACGAGCAGTACTTC.

J is TRBJ2-5 and V is TRBV2; D is undetermined. Trimming took 9 bases from V and 1 from J, leaving 15 bases between them. The germline CDR1 and CDR2 sequences are SNHLY and FYNNEI. The CDR3 is made up of 14 amino acids. CDR3 sequence: CASGGGGSQETQYF. The CDR3 nucleotides read TGTGCCAGTGGCGGCGGTGGGTCCCAAGAGACCCAGTACTTC.

The table lists this clone with a few counts. CDR3 nucleotides: TGTGCCGTCCAGGAGGCCCGTGAGCAGTACTTC. Its protein product is CAVQEAREQYF. V and J are TRBV6-1 and TRBJ2-7, with TRBD2 as a possible D gene (5 bases). This CDR3 comprises 11 residues. In germline, CDR1 is MNHNS, CDR2 SASEGT. The V end lost 11 bases, the J end lost 7 bases, and 15 bases lay between the germline ends.

CDR3 in amino acids: CASADGLNYGYTF. Written as DNA, the CDR3 is TGTGCCAGCGCCGACGGACTGAACTATGGCTACACCTTC. V and J are TRBV6-1 and TRBJ1-2; D gene ambiguous. The CDR3 is made up of 13 amino acids. CDR1 is MNHNS and CDR2 is SASEGT in the germline V gene. V shed 8 bases and J shed 2 bases, with 12 bases lying between them.

The chain joins TRBV5-4 to TRBJ2-3, with D perhaps matching TRBD1 (5 bases). This CDR3 is 13 amino acids long. V was trimmed by 4 bases and J by 6 bases, leaving 12 bases between them. CDR1 is SGHNT, CDR2 YYREEE, per germline (reference sequence). CDR3 in DNA: TGTGCCAGCAGCGGGCACCAGGGTGATACGCAGTATTTT. Translation gives CASSGHQGDTQYF. Variable domain in full (rest from reference TRBV5-4 and TRBJ2-3): ETGVTQSPTHLIKTRGQQVTLRCSSQSGHNTVSWYQQALGQGPQFIFQYYREEENGRGNFPPRFSGLQFPNYSSELNVNALELDDSALYLCASSGHQGDTQYFGPGTRLTVL.

The CDR3 bases are TGCGCCAGCAGCTTCCGGGAGAACCGGGGGGAGCTGTTTTTT. Translated: CASSFRENRGELFF. The genes are TRBV5-1 and TRBJ2-2; D may be TRBD2 (6 bases). CDR1 is SGHRS and CDR2 is YFSETQ in the germline V gene. Trimming shortened V by 2 bases and J by 8 bases, and 13 bases separated the two germline ends. The CDR3 runs 14 residues.

The J gene is TRBJ2-2, the V gene TRBV2; 11 bases map to TRBD2. The V gene's germline CDR1 is SNHLY and CDR2 FYNNEI. The CDR3 is made up of 15 amino acids. The J segment lost 4 bases and the V segment lost 6 bases, leaving 4 bases of the junction unmatched. CDR3 in amino acids: CASSVLAGGTGELFF. Written as DNA, the CDR3 is TGTGCCAGCAGCGTCCTAGCGGGGGGCACCGGGGAGCTGTTTTTT.

This clone was observed a single time. V and J are TRBV29-1 and TRBJ2-5; TRBD2 agrees at 15 bases. V trimming: 2 bases; J trimming: 5 bases; junction bases outside the gene matches: 6. There are 16 residues in the CDR3. CDR1 is SQVTM and CDR2 is ANQGSEA in the germline V gene. The CDR3 DNA is TGCAGCGTTGAAATGCTAGGACTAGCGGGGGGGGAGACCCAGTACTTC. Residues: CSVEMLGLAGGETQYF. Using reference TRBV29-1 and TRBJ2-5 for the parts outside the CDR3, the full variable domain is SAVISQKPSRDICQRGTSLTIQCQVDSQVTMMFWYRQQPGQSLTLIATANQGSEATYESGFVIDKFPISRPNLTFSTLTVSNMSPEDSSIYLCSVEMLGLAGGETQYFGPGTRLLVL.

The chain combines TRBV5-4 with TRBJ1-6; weak D call: TRBD1 (5 bases). Germline lookup yields CDR1 SGHNT and CDR2 YYREEE (reference sequence). V dropped 4 bases and J dropped 7 bases, with 18 bases sitting between them. CDR3 size: 16 residues. This CDR3 is CASSNKGLLWNSPLHF. In DNA form, the CDR3 reads TGTGCCAGCAGCAACAAGGGACTCCTCTGGAATTCACCCCTCCACTTT.